This T cell receptor beta chain was observed in a study of tumor-infiltrating lymphocytes in primary liver carcinoma. Study outcomes and limitations: Tumor specimens were characterized by a significantly higher top-250-clone fraction than blood (p = 0.039).

Starting material for RNA and DNA co-extraction consisted of about 19-32 mg of unsorted bulk tissue. Constant-region priming of around 530 ng total RNA yielded TCR beta cDNA. Libraries for TCR beta were built through three nested multiplex PCR rounds, which together made up a slightly modified ARM-PCR procedure. TCRdb used MiXCR to reprocess the multiplex PCR reads, holding one entry per CDR3 protein. The sample consists of 20,000 to 25,000 distinct CDR3 sequences, around 79% of them appearing once. On this clonotype: Antigen unknown. One junction end disagrees with the germline gene, perhaps due to a read error.

Sequenced material: liver tumor tissue from sampling region 1. The subset: tumor region T1, superior pole. The clonotype was recovered from a woman younger than 45 with primary liver carcinoma and hepatitis B virus infection.

The chain's CDR3 is CANSSTSDRGGQIGQYF. The CDR3 DNA sequence: TGTGCCAACAGTTCCACCTCAGACAGGGGAGGCCAGATAGGGCAGTATTTT. The rearrangement uses TRBV6-6 and TRBJ2-3, with TRBD1 matching 8 bases. The CDR3 runs to 17 residues. In germline, CDR1 is MNHNY, CDR2 SVGAGI (reference sequence).